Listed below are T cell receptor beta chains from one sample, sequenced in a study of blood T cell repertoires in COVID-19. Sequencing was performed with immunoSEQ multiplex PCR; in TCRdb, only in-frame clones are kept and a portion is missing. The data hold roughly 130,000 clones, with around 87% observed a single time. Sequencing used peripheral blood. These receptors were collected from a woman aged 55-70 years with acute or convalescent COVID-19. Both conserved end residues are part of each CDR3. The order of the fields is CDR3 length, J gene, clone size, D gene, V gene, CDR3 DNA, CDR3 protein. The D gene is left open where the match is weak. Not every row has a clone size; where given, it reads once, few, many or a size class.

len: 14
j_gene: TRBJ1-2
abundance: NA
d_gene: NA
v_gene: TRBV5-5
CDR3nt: TGTGCCAGCAGCTGGGGGGTAGTAGGGTATGGCTACACCTTC
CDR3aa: CASSWGVVGYGYTF

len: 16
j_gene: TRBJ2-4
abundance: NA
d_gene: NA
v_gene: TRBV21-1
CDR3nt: TGTGCCAGCAGCTCCCGACAGGGCAAGACCAAAAACATTCAGTACTTC
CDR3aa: CASSSRQGKTKNIQYF

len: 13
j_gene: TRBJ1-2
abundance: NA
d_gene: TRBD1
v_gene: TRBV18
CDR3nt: TGTGCCAGCTCAGGGACAGGGACCTATGGCTACACCTTC
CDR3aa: CASSGTGTYGYTF

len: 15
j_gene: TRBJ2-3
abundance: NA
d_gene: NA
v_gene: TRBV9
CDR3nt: TGTGCCAGCAGCGTAGGAACGGGATACACAGATACGCAGTATTTT
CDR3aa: CASSVGTGYTDTQYF

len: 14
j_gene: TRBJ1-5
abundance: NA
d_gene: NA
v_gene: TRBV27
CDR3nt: TGTGCCAGCAGTCCCGAGGCGGGGAGACAGCCCCAGCATTTT
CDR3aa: CASSPEAGRQPQHF

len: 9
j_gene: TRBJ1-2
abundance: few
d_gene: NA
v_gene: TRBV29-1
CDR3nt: TGCAGCGTGGGAGAGGGCTACACCTTC
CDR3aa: CSVGEGYTF

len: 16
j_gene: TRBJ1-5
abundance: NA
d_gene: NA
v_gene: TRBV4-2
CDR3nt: TGTGCCAGCAGCCAAACTTTAAGGAGAAACAATCAGCCCCAGCATTTT
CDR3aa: CASSQTLRRNNQPQHF

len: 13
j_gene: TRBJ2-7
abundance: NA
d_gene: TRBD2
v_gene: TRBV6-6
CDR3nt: TGTGCCAGCAGTCCGGGACTAGTTGGCGAGCAGTACTTC
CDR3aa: CASSPGLVGEQYF

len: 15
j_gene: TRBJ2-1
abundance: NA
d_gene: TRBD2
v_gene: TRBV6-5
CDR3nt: TGTGCCAGCAGTTACGAAGCCAGCGGGAGTAATGAGCAGTTCTTC
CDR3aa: CASSYEASGSNEQFF

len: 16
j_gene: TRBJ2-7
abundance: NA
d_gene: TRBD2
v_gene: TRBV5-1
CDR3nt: TGCGCCAGCAGCCCAGGGACTAGCGGATTCCCCTACGAGCAGTACTTC
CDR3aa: CASSPGTSGFPYEQYF

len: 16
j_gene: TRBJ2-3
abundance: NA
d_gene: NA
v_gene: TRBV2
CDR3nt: TGTGCCAGCAGTGAATTGGAGGGAGGCCTCACAGATACGCAGTATTTT
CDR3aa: CASSELEGGLTDTQYF

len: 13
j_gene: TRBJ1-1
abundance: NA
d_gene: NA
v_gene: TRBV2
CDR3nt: TGTGCCAGCAGTGGTGACAGAAACACTGAAGCTTTCTTT
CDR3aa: CASSGDRNTEAFF

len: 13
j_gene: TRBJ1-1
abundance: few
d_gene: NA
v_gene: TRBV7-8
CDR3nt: TGTGCCAGCAGCCCCGAGGAGCGCCCTGAAGCTTTCTTT
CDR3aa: CASSPEERPEAFF

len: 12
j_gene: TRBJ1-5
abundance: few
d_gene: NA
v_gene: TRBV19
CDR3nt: TGTGCCAGTAGTGGGCCGGGGGGAACCCAGCATTTT
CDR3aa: CASSGPGGTQHF

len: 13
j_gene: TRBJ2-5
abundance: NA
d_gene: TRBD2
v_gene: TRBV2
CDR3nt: TGTGCCAGCCAAGCGGGAGTGGTGGAGACCCAGTACTTC
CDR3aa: CASQAGVVETQYF

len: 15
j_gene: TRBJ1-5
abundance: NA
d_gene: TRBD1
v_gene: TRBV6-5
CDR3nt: TGTGCCAGCAGTTACTCAAGGGACAGGGGTCAGCCCCAGCATTTT
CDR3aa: CASSYSRDRGQPQHF

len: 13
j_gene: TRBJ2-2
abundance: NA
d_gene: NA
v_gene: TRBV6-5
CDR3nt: TGTGCCAGCAGGGCCCCGGGCACCGGGGAGCTGTTTTTT
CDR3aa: CASRAPGTGELFF

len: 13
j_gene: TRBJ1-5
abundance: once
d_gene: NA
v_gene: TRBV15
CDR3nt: TGTGCCACCAGAAACAGGGGCAATCAGCCCCAGCATTTT
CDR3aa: CATRNRGNQPQHF

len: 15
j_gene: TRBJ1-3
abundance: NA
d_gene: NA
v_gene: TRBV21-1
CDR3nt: TGTGCCAGTACTGGGTCCGGGACAGTTGGAAACACCATATATTTT
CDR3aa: CASTGSGTVGNTIYF

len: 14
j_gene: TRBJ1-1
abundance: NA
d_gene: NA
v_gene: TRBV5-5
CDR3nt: TGTGCCAGCAGCTTGGCACGGTGGAACACTGAAGCTTTCTTT
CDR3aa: CASSLARWNTEAFF

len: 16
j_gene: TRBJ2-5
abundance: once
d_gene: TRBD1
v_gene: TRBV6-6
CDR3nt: TGTGCCAGCAGTTACGGACAGGGGAGTGGTCGGGAGACCCAGTACTTC
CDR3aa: CASSYGQGSGRETQYF

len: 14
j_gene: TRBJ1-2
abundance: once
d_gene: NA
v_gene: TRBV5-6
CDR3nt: TGTGCCAGCAGCTTCCCGAGGCAGGGGCCAGGCTACACCTTC
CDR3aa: CASSFPRQGPGYTF

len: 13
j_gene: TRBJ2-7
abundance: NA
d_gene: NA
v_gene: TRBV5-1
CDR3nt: TGCGCCAGCACCCTCGGACAGTCGCACGAGCAGTACTTC
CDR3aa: CASTLGQSHEQYF

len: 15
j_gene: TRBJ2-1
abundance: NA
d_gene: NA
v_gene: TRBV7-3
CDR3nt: TGTGCCAGCAGTTTCGACAGAGCCTCCTACAATGAGCAGTTCTTC
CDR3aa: CASSFDRASYNEQFF

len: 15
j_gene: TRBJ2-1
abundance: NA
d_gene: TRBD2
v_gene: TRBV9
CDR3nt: TGTGCCAGCAGCGTAGTAGCGGGAGGAGGCAATGAGCAGTTCTTC
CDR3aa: CASSVVAGGGNEQFF

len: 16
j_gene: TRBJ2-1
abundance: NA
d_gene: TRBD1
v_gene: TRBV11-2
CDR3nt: TGTGCCAGCAGCTTATCGGGCAGGGGGACCTACAATGAGCAGTTCTTC
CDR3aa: CASSLSGRGTYNEQFF

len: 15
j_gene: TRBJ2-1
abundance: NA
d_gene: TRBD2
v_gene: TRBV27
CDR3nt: TGTGCCAGCGTAAGCGGGAGGAACCCGTACAATGAGCAGTTCTTC
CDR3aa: CASVSGRNPYNEQFF

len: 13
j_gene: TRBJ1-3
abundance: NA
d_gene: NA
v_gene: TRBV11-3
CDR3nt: TGTGCCAGCAGCCGGGGCTCTGGAAACACCATATATTTT
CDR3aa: CASSRGSGNTIYF

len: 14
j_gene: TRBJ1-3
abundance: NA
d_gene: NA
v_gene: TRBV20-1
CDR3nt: TGCAGTGCTAGTACGGACTTCTCTGGAAACACCATATATTTT
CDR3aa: CSASTDFSGNTIYF

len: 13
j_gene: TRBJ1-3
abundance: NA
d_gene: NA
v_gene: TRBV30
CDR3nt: TGTGCCTGGAGTGTGGCGGAATTTAACACCATATATTTT
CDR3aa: CAWSVAEFNTIYF

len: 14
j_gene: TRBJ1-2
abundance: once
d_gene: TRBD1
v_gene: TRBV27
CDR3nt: TGTGCCAGCAGTTTGGGCGGACAGGGATACGGCTACACCTTC
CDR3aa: CASSLGGQGYGYTF

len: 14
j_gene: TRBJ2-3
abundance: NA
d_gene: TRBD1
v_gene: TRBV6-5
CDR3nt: TGTGCCAGCAGTCAGGGGGATACGCCAGATACGCAGTATTTT
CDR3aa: CASSQGDTPDTQYF

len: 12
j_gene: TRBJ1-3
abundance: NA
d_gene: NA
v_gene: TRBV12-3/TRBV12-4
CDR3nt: TGTGCCAGCAGACTCCCCCTTGTTCCCATATATTTT
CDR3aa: CASRLPLVPIYF

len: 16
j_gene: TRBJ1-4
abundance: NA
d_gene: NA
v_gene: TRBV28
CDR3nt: TGTGCCAGCAGGCCCTTCCCCGGGGGGCGGGAGGAAAAACTGTTTTTT
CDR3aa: CASRPFPGGREEKLFF

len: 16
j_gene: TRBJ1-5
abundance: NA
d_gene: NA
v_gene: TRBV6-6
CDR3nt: TGTGCCAGCAGTTACTCGATGCAGGTAAAGAATCAGCCCCAGCATTTT
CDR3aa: CASSYSMQVKNQPQHF

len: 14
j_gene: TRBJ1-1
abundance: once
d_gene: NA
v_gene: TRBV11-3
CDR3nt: TGTGCCAGCAGCTCGGGACTTGCGAACACTGAAGCTTTCTTT
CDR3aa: CASSSGLANTEAFF

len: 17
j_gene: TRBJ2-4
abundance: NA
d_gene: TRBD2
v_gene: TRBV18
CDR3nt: TGTGCCAGCTCACGGGGGTCCCTGGGACTAGGAGAAAACATTCAGTACTTC
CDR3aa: CASSRGSLGLGENIQYF

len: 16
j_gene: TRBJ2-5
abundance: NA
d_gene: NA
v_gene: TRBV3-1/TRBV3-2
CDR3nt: TGTGCCAGCAGCCAAGGACGGAGGCCCTCCTTAGAGACCCAGTACTTC
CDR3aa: CASSQGRRPSLETQYF

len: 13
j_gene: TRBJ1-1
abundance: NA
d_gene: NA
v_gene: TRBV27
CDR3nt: TGTGCCAGCAGTACTCAGGACAGCCCTGAAGCTTTCTTT
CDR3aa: CASSTQDSPEAFF

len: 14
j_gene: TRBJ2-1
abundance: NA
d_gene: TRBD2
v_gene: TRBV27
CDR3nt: TGTGCCAGCAGTCCGGGACTAGCTAACGATGAGCAGTTCTTC
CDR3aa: CASSPGLANDEQFF